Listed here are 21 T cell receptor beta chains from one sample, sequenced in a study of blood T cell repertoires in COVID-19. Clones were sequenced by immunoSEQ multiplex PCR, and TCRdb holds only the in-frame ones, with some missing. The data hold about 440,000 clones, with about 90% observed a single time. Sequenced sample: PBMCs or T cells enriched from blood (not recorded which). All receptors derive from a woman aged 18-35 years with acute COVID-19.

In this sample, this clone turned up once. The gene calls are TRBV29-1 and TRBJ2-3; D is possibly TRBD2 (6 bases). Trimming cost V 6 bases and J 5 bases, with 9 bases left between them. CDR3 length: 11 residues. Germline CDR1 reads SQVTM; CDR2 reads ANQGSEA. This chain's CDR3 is CSVVRGDTQYF. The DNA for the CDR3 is TGCAGCGTGGTGCGGGGAGATACGCAGTATTTT.

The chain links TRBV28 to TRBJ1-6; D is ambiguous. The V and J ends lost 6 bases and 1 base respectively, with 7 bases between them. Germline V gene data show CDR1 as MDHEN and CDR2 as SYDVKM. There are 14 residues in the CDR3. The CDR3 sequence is CASSPVSYNSPLHF. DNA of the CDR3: TGTGCCAGCAGCCCGGTGTCCTATAATTCACCCCTCCACTTT.

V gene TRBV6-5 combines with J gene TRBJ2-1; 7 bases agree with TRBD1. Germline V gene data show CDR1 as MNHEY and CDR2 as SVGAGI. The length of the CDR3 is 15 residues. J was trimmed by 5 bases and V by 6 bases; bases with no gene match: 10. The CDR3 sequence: CASRSTGTVNNEQFF. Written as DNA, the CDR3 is TGTGCCAGCAGGAGTACCGGGACAGTCAACAATGAGCAGTTCTTC.

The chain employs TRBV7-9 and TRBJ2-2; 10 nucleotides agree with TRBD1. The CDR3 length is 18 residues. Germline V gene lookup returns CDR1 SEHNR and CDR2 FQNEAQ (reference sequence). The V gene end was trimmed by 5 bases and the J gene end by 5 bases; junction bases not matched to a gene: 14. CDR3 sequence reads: CASSPMRQGATDTGELFF. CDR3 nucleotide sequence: TGTGCCAGCAGCCCAATGAGACAGGGGGCGACGGATACCGGGGAGCTGTTTTTT.

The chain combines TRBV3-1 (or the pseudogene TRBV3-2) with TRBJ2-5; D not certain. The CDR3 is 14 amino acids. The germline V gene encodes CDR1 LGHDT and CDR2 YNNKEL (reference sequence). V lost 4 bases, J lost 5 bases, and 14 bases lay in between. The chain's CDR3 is CASSPSGLWETQYF. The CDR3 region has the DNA TGTGCCAGCAGCCCGAGTGGGCTATGGGAGACCCAGTACTTC.

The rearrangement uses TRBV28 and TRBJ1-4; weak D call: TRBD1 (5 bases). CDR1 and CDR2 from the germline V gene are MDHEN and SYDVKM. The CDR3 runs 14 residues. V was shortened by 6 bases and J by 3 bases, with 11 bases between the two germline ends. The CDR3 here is CASRIGGSNEKLFF. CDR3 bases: TGTGCCAGCAGGATTGGGGGGTCTAATGAAAAACTGTTTTTT.

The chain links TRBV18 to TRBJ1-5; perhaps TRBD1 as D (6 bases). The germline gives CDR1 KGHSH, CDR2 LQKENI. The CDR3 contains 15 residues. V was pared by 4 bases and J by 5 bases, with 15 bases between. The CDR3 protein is CASSQGHPRDQPQHF. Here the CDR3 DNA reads TGTGCCAGCTCACAGGGACATCCGAGGGATCAGCCCCAGCATTTT.

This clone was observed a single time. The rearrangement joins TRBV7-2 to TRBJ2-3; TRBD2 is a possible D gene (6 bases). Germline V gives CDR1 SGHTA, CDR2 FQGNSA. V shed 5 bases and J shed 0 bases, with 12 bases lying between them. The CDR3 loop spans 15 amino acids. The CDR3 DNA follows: TGTGCCAGCAGCCCCATGAGCGGGAGCACAGATACGCAGTATTTT. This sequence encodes CASSPMSGSTDTQYF.

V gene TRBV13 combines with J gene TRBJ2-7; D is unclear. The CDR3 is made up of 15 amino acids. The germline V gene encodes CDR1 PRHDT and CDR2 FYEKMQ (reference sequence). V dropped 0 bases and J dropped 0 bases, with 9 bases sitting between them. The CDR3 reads CASSLGAASSYEQYF. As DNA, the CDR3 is TGTGCCAGCAGCTTAGGGGCGGCCAGCTCCTACGAGCAGTACTTC.

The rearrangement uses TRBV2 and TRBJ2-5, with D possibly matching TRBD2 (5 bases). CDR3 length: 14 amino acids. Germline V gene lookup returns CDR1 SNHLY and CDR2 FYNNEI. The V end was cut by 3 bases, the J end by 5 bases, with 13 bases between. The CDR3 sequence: CASSDSPSYETQYF. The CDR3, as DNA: TGTGCCAGCAGTGATAGCCCTAGCTACGAGACCCAGTACTTC.

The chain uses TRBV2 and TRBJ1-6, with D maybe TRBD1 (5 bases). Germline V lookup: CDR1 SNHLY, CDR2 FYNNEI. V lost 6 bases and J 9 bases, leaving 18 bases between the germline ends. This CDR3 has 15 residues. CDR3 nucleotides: TGTGCCAGCAGCCCGAGGGACTCCTGGGTTTCACCCCTCCACTTT. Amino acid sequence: CASSPRDSWVSPLHF.

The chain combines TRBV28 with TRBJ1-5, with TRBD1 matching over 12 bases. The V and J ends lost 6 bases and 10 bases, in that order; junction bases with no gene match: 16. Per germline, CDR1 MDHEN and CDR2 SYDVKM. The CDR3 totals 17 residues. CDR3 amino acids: CASSFLGQGAQHPPQHF. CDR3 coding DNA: TGTGCCAGCAGCTTCTTGGGACAGGGGGCCCAACATCCTCCCCAGCATTTT.

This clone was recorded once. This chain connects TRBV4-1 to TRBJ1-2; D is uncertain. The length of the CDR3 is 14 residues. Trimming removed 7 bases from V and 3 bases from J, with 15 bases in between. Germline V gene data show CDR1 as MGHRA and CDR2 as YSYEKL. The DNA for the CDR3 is TGCGCCAGCACCAAACCGGGGTTTGACTATGGCTACACCTTC. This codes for CASTKPGFDYGYTF.

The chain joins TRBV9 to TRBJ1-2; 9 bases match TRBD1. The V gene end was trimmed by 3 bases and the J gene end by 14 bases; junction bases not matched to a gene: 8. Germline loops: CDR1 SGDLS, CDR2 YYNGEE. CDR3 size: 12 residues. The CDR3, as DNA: TGTGCCAGCAGCGCCCCCCGGGACAGGGTAACCTTC. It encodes CASSAPRDRVTF.

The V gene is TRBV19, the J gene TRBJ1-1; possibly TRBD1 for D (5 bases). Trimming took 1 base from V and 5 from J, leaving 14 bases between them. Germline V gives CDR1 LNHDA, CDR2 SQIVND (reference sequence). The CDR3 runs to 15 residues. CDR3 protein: CASSIVSRDRTEAFF. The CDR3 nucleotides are TGTGCCAGTAGTATAGTTAGCAGGGATCGAACTGAAGCTTTCTTT.

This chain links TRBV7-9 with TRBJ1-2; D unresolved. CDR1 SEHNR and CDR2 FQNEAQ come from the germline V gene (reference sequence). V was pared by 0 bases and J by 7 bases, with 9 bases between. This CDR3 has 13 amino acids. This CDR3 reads CASSLAGSGGYTF. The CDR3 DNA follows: TGTGCCAGCAGCTTAGCCGGGTCGGGTGGCTACACCTTC.

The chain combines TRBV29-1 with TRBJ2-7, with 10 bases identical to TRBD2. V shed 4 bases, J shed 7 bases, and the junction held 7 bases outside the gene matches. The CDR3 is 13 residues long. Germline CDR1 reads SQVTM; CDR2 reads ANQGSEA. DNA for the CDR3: TGCAGCGTTGTCCCAGCGGGAGGGAGGGAGCAGTACTTC. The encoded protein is CSVVPAGGREQYF.

As DNA, the CDR3 is TGTGCCAGCAGCTTAGGGGCAGGACTAGCGGGGCAAGAGACCCAGTACTTC. Protein sequence: CASSLGAGLAGQETQYF. This chain uses TRBV11-2 with TRBJ2-5; 12 bases are a match to TRBD2. Germline CDR1 SGHAT, CDR2 FQNNGV. The CDR3 totals 17 residues. V trimming: 1 base; J trimming: 2 bases; junction bases outside the gene matches: 5.

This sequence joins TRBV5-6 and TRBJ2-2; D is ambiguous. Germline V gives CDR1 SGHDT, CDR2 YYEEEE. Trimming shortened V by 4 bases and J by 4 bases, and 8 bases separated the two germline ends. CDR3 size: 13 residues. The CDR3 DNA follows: TGTGCCAGCAGCCTACCCACCACCGGGGAGCTGTTTTTT. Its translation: CASSLPTTGELFF.

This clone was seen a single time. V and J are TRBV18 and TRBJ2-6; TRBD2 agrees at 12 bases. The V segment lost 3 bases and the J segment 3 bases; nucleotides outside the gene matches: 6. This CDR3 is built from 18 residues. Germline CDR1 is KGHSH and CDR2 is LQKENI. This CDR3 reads CASSPTSGGSGGANVLTF. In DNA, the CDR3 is TGTGCCAGCTCACCCACTAGCGGGGGGTCTGGTGGGGCCAACGTCCTGACTTTC.

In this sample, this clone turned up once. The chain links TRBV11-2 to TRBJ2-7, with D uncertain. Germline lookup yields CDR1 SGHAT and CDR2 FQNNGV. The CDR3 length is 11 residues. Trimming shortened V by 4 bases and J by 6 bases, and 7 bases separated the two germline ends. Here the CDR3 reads CASSSSLEQYF. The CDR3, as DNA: TGTGCCAGCAGCTCCTCTCTCGAGCAGTACTTC.